This T cell receptor beta chain was sequenced for a study of cytomegalovirus exposure and HLA in healthy donors. Researchers ran the PCR with 60 Vbeta and 13 Jbeta primers. Produced via immunoSEQ multiplex PCR; TCRdb's table is partial and in-frame only. The sample holds roughly 110,000 clones, about four fifths seen once. This CDR3 region has 17 residues. Of note for this clone: Its cognate antigen is unknown. The junction shows a germline mismatch at one end, possibly a read error.

Broader study findings: In vitro assays verified that a few CMV-associated chains recognized CMV antigens specifically.

The sequence was obtained from a man aged 30 to 39 in good health and CMV-seropositive. Sequences were obtained from PBMCs. The chain is built from TRBV23-1 and TRBJ1-2; D is perhaps TRBD1 (6 bases). TRBV23-1 qualifies as an ORF whose function is uncertain. The chain's CDR3 is CTSSQSIEGQQNYGYTF. The CDR3 DNA is TGCACCAGCAGTCAATCGATCGAAGGACAGCAGAACTATGGCTACACCTTC.